These T cell receptor beta chains were read from a single sample in a study of sequential checkpoint blockade in melanoma. The assay was immunoSEQ multiplex PCR, and TCRdb's table has in-frame clones only and misses some. The sample has fewer than 15,000 clones; about 65% are singletons. Sequences were derived from CD8+ T cells sorted from blood (inferred from file names), sampled from a patient given nivolumab and ipilimumab in sequence. All receptors come from a human donor with melanoma. The CDR3 runs from the conserved cysteine through the conserved F or W. Each record gives: J gene, V gene, CDR3 protein.

TRBJ2-3	TRBV15	CATSRVRLDTQYF
TRBJ2-5	TRBV7-2	CASSQGARQETQYF
TRBJ2-7	TRBV7-9	CASSADRFYEQYF
TRBJ1-4	TRBV28	CASSLFAGGLREKLFF
TRBJ1-1	TRBV10-3	CAITRTGENTEAFF
TRBJ2-7	TRBV2	CASSYRLASLLSYEQYF
TRBJ2-7	TRBV19	CASSVAGTYEQYF
TRBJ2-2	TRBV7-2	CASSLTDGQGTGELFF
TRBJ2-7	TRBV9	CASSVVPGGTYEQYF
TRBJ2-7	TRBV5-3	CASSPDTTGEQYF
.	TRBV19	CASRTGTGGFYEQYF
TRBJ1-4	TRBV6-1	CAISAGTGGSATNEKLFF
TRBJ2-1	TRBV9	CASSVGSGGPRNEQFF
TRBJ2-7	TRBV5-5	CASSLAQGPTYEQYF
TRBJ1-2	TRBV12-5	CASAPGGTDYGYTF
.	TRBV4-3	CASSPYRGSYEQYF
TRBJ1-2	TRBV19	CASSIGTPTRGYTF